The rows below give T cell receptor beta chains drawn from one sample of a study of blood T cell repertoires in COVID-19. The data were produced by immunoSEQ multiplex PCR, yet TCRdb's version contains in-frame clones alone and is incomplete. The sample contains 200,000 or so clones, 85% to 90% of which appear only once. What was sequenced was peripheral blood. Every receptor here comes from a person aged 70 to 79 with COVID-19, enrolled during active disease. Both conserved end residues are part of each CDR3. Fields, in order: V gene, D gene, clone size, J gene, CDR3 DNA, CDR3 protein. A D gene is named only where the DNA matches it firmly. Not every row has a clone size; where given, it reads once, few, many or a size class.

TRBV4-1	TRBD1	.	TRBJ1-4	TGCGCCAGCAGCCACGACAGGGGTAGGGTTGAAAAACTGTTTTTT	CASSHDRGRVEKLFF
TRBV5-4	TRBD1	.	TRBJ1-6	TGTGCCAGCAGCTCGGCCGTCCGACAGGGTGAAAATTCACCCCTCCACTTT	CASSSAVRQGENSPLHF
TRBV28	.	.	TRBJ1-5	TGTGCCAGCCAGGCGAGCAATCAGCCCCAGCATTTT	CASQASNQPQHF
TRBV29-1	.	few	TRBJ2-2	TGCAGCGTTGGCGGGGCGAACACCGGGGAGCTGTTTTTT	CSVGGANTGELFF
TRBV6-2/TRBV6-3	TRBD1	once	TRBJ2-1	TGTGCCAGCACCCCGGGACAGCTCTCCTACAATGAGCAGTTCTTC	CASTPGQLSYNEQFF
TRBV7-9	TRBD2	.	TRBJ2-3	TGTGCCAGCGAGAACGGGGGGATCACAGATACGCAGTATTTT	CASENGGITDTQYF
TRBV21-1	.	.	TRBJ1-1	TGTGCCAGCAGCAAAGCTGGGGAGACCCCCAGTGAAGCTTTCTTT	CASSKAGETPSEAFF
TRBV4-3	.	once	TRBJ1-4	TGCGCCAGCAGCCAAGATACGAGCAATGAAAAACTGTTTTTT	CASSQDTSNEKLFF
TRBV7-9	.	.	TRBJ1-5	TGTGCCAGCAGCTCTCATACAGTGGATCAGCCCCAGCATTTT	CASSSHTVDQPQHF
TRBV20-1	TRBD2	.	TRBJ2-2	TGCAGTGCTAGTCCATCACGTGGGAGGGACACCGGGGAGCTGTTTTTT	CSASPSRGRDTGELFF
TRBV28	.	.	TRBJ1-5	TGTGCCAGCAGTTTTTTCTCCAGCGGGGAGCCCCAGCATTTT	CASSFFSSGEPQHF
TRBV9	.	once	TRBJ1-3	TGTGCCAGCTCGTCAGGGCCTGGCTCTGGAAACACCATATATTTT	CASSSGPGSGNTIYF
TRBV24-1	TRBD1	few	TRBJ2-3	TGTGCCACCAGTACGACAGGGGGCACAGATACGCAGTATTTT	CATSTTGGTDTQYF
TRBV3-1/TRBV3-2	TRBD2	.	TRBJ2-5	TGTGCCAGCAGCCAAGAACCGAAGGCTAGCGGGGGGTACCAAGAGACCCAGTACTTC	CASSQEPKASGGYQETQYF
TRBV28	TRBD1	.	TRBJ1-4	TGTGCCAGCGACAGGGGGCGTGAAAAACTGTTTTTT	CASDRGREKLFF
TRBV3-1/TRBV3-2	TRBD1	.	TRBJ1-6	TGTGCCAGCAGGACGACAGGGGGTTCACCCCTCCACTTT	CASRTTGGSPLHF
TRBV5-1	TRBD1	.	TRBJ2-5	TGCGCCAGCAGCGCAGGACAGGGCCCCCAAGAGACCCAGTACTTC	CASSAGQGPQETQYF
TRBV6-2/TRBV6-3	.	.	TRBJ1-5	TGTGCCAGCAGTTACTTGGAGAATAGCAATCAGCCCCAGCATTTT	CASSYLENSNQPQHF
TRBV29-1	TRBD1	.	TRBJ1-1	TGCAGCGGTACACAGGGGTCATACACTGAAGCTTTCTTT	CSGTQGSYTEAFF
TRBV30	TRBD1	.	TRBJ1-2	TGTGCCTGGAGACAGACAGGGGGATTGCGTGGCTACACCTTC	CAWRQTGGLRGYTF
TRBV28	TRBD1	once	TRBJ1-4	TGTGCCAGCAGTTCACGACAGGGGGCTGTTGAAAAACTGTTTTTT	CASSSRQGAVEKLFF
TRBV3-1/TRBV3-2	.	few	TRBJ1-1	TGTGCCAGCAGCCAAGAGCCCGGCGTATCCTCGCCTTGGGCCACTGAAGCTTTCTTT	CASSQEPGVSSPWATEAFF
TRBV3-1/TRBV3-2	.	.	TRBJ1-1	TGTGCCAGCAGCCAACTCGGACCGGGAGCTAAAGCTTTCTTT	CASSQLGPGAKAFF
TRBV7-2	.	.	TRBJ2-5	TGTGCCAGCAGCTTTACTAGTGCGGAGACCCAGTACTTC	CASSFTSAETQYF
TRBV6-5	.	.	TRBJ1-6	TGTGCCAGCAGGGCCACAGGGCGTAATTCACCCCTCCACTTT	CASRATGRNSPLHF
TRBV5-1	TRBD1	.	TRBJ1-2	TGCGCCAGCAGCCCTACAGGGGGTTATGACTATGGCTACACCTTC	CASSPTGGYDYGYTF
TRBV6-7	.	few	TRBJ1-2	TGTGCCAGCAGCCGAGTTGAGGGAGGCCATGGCTACACCTTC	CASSRVEGGHGYTF
TRBV4-3	TRBD2	few	TRBJ2-3	TGCGCCAGCAGCCAATCTAGCGGGATAAGCACAGATACGCAGTATTTT	CASSQSSGISTDTQYF
TRBV20-1	.	few	TRBJ2-7	TGCAGTGCTAGTGGTTCAACAGTTGGGGCGAGGGAGCAGTACTTC	CSASGSTVGAREQYF
TRBV6-2/TRBV6-3	.	.	TRBJ2-3	TGTGCCAGCAGTTACAAAGCTCATACGCAGTATTTT	CASSYKAHTQYF
TRBV3-1/TRBV3-2	.	once	TRBJ2-2	TGTGCCAGCAGGCGGGGGCGAAGCACCGGGGAGCTGTTTTTT	CASRRGRSTGELFF
TRBV28	TRBD2	.	TRBJ2-3	TGTGCCAGCAGGAAGAGAGGACTAGCGGGGGCAGATACGCAGTATTTT	CASRKRGLAGADTQYF
TRBV2	TRBD2	.	TRBJ2-5	TGTGCCAGCAGCCGGACTAGCGGGAGGGCCAGAGAGACCCAGTACTTC	CASSRTSGRARETQYF
TRBV11-2	TRBD2	once	TRBJ2-5	TGTGCCAGCAGCTTAGATTATCGGGTAGCGGGGCAAGAGACCCAGTACTTC	CASSLDYRVAGQETQYF
TRBV9	.	.	TRBJ2-3	TGTGCCAGCAGCGCGGCGGACAGGGCGGCAGCGGGACACACAGATACGCAGTATTTT	CASSAADRAAAGHTDTQYF
TRBV6-6	.	.	TRBJ1-5	TGTGCCAGCAGTCCACCGGTCTCGCCCCAGCATTTT	CASSPPVSPQHF
TRBV5-6	TRBD1	.	TRBJ2-7	TGTGCCAGCAGCTACTCCCGGGACAGACGATACGAGCAGTACTTC	CASSYSRDRRYEQYF
TRBV30	.	.	TRBJ1-1	TGTGCCTGGAGTGTACGAGGCATTATGAACACTGAAGCTTTCTTT	CAWSVRGIMNTEAFF
TRBV7-9	.	.	TRBJ1-2	TGTGCCAGCAGCTTAGAATCTGACTATGGCTACACCTTC	CASSLESDYGYTF
TRBV27	TRBD1	.	TRBJ2-7	TGTGCCAGCAACCCGGCAGGGGGCACCTACGAGCAGTACTTC	CASNPAGGTYEQYF
TRBV7-2	TRBD2	.	TRBJ2-2	TGTGCCAGCAGCCTACGCTCTAGCGGGAGTTCGTTGACCGGGGAGCTGTTTTTT	CASSLRSSGSSLTGELFF
TRBV18	.	once	TRBJ1-6	TGTGCCAGCTCACCCCGACAGCTGGAGAATTCACCCCTCCACTTT	CASSPRQLENSPLHF
TRBV7-3	TRBD1	.	TRBJ1-1	TGTGCCAGCAGCTCACAGGGGTCCACTGAAGCTTTCTTT	CASSSQGSTEAFF
TRBV6-9	.	.	TRBJ2-5	TGTGCCAGCAGCATGAACATGAGGCGAGAGACCCAGTACTTC	CASSMNMRRETQYF
TRBV19	.	.	TRBJ2-7	TGTGCCAGTAGTATAGCCCGGGGGGCGGTATACTACGAGCAGTACTTC	CASSIARGAVYYEQYF
TRBV5-8	TRBD2	.	TRBJ2-1	TGTGCCAGCAGCCAACTAGCGGGGGCCTACAATGAGCAGTTCTTC	CASSQLAGAYNEQFF
TRBV5-1	TRBD1	.	TRBJ1-2	TGCGCCAGCAGCTTGGCCGGGACAGGGATCTACACCTTC	CASSLAGTGIYTF
TRBV28	.	.	TRBJ2-7	TGTGCCAGCACGCCGTCCACAAGTTACGAGCAGTACTTC	CASTPSTSYEQYF